This entry concerns a single T cell receptor (beta chain). Antigen: not known. This sample is drawn from a study of beta chain features in type 1 diabetes. The study's findings and limits: Reduced insertions and increased deletions marked VDJ junctions in type 1 diabetes patients.

Expressed TCRB transcripts got sequenced, as all isolated RNA was reverse transcribed. Profiled with immunoSEQ multiplex PCR; TCRdb holds only in-frame clones, not every one. The data show some 900,000 clones, roughly 15% seen once. Cell sorting via CD45RO/CCR7/CD25/CD127/CD95/CD27 was performed to obtain CD4+ naive, central memory, regulatory and stem cell-like memory cells. V trimming: 0 bases; J trimming: 4 bases; junction bases outside the gene matches: 8. Germline V lookup: CDR1 MNHEY, CDR2 SVGAGI. The CDR3 is made up of 16 amino acids. Sequences were obtained from naive CD4+ T cells from blood. The sequence derives from a woman under 30 in good health. The rearrangement joins TRBV6-5 to TRBJ2-7; 8 nucleotides match TRBD2. CDR3 region: CASSYSIAGLSYEQYF. The CDR3 DNA reads as TGTGCCAGCAGTTACTCAATAGCGGGGTTGTCGTACGAGCAGTACTTC.